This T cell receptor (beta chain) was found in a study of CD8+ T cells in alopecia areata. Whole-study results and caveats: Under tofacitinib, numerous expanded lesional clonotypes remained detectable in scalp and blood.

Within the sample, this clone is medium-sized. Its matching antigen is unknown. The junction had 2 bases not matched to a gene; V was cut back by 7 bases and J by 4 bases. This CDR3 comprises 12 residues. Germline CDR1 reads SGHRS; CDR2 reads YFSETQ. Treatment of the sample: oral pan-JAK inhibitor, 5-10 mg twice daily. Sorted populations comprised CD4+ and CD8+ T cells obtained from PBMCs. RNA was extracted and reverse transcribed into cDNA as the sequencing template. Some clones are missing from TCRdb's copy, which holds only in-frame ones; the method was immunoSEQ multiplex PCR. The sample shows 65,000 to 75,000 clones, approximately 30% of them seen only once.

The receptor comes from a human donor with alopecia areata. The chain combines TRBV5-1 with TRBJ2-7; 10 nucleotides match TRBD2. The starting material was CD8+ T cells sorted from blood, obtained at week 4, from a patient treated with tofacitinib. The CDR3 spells CASSSGSYEQYF. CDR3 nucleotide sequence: TGCGCCAGCTCTAGCGGGAGTTACGAGCAGTACTTC.